The 24 T cell receptor beta chains reported below all come from one sample, sequenced in a study of radiotherapy plus CTLA-4 blockade in lung cancer. Profiled with immunoSEQ multiplex PCR; TCRdb holds only in-frame clones, not every one. The sample comprises over 85,000 clones, around 80% of which are singletons, and roughly a quarter rests with the top ten. Sample: peripheral blood, taken from a patient treated with radiotherapy plus ipilimumab. The receptors stem from a human donor with non-small cell lung cancer that progressed on radiotherapy plus ipilimumab.

CDR3 protein: CASSLNREEAFF. DNA of the CDR3: TGTGCCAGCAGCCTAAACAGGGAGGAAGCTTTCTTT. This chain connects TRBV7-2 to TRBJ1-1, with D possibly TRBD1 on 6 matching bases. This CDR3 contains 12 residues. CDR1 is SGHTA and CDR2 is FQGNSA in the germline V gene. V gave up 5 bases and J gave up 8 bases, with 12 bases separating them.

On this clone: One end of the junction is discordant with germline, which a read error may explain. This chain connects TRBV7-8 to TRBJ2-7; 11 bases align to TRBD1. This CDR3 has 14 residues. CDR1 and CDR2 from the germline V gene are SGHVS and FQNEAQ. In DNA form, the CDR3 reads TGTGCCGGCAGCTCCGGGACAGGGGGCTACGAGCAGTACTTC. Encoded protein: CAGSSGTGGYEQYF.

The rearrangement uses TRBV6-1 and TRBJ1-1; a weak D match, TRBD1 (5 bases). The CDR3 extends over 11 amino acids. Trimming took off 7 bases at V and 7 bases at J, with 10 bases between the two ends. Germline CDR1 and CDR2: MNHNS and SASEGT. The CDR3 DNA reads TGTGCCAGCACGGACACAGGTGAAGCTTTCTTT. Translated, it gives CASTDTGEAFF.

This chain connects TRBV5-1 to TRBJ1-2; 7 bases agree with TRBD1. After removal of 1 base from V and 5 bases from J, the junction contained 8 bases not matched to a gene. Germline-derived CDR1 and CDR2 are SGHRS and YFSETQ. The CDR3 loop spans 15 amino acids. Written as DNA, the CDR3 is TGCGCCAGCAGCTTGCAGCTTGGACAGGCGTATGGCTACACCTTC. This gives the protein CASSLQLGQAYGYTF.

The chain employs TRBV29-1 and TRBJ2-3; D uncertain. CDR3 length: 11 amino acids. Germline V CDR1 and CDR2: SQVTM, ANQGSEA. With 6 bases removed from V and 5 bases from J, the gap between germline ends came to 9 bases. The CDR3 sequence is CSVRLGDTQYF. The CDR3, as DNA: TGCAGCGTGCGTCTTGGAGATACGCAGTATTTT.

The chain carries TRBV27 and TRBJ1-1; a possible D gene is TRBD1 (6 bases). Trimming cost V 0 bases and J 3 bases, with 14 bases left between them. The CDR3 contains 16 residues. Germline V CDR1 and CDR2: MNHEY, SMNVEV (reference sequence). Written as DNA, the CDR3 is TGTGCCAGCAGTTTATCGAGCTACAGGGTCGACACTGAAGCTTTCTTT. Residues: CASSLSSYRVDTEAFF.

The chain links TRBV5-1 to TRBJ2-1; D might be TRBD1 or TRBD2, each matching 5 bases. With 1 base removed from V and 8 bases from J, the gap between germline ends came to 13 bases. CDR1 is SGHRS and CDR2 is YFSETQ in the germline V gene. This CDR3 is 14 amino acids long. The CDR3 loop reads CASSLSGARDEQFF. As DNA, the CDR3 is TGCGCCAGCAGCTTGAGTGGGGCGAGGGATGAGCAGTTCTTC.

This clone appeared a few times. The J gene is TRBJ2-1, the V gene TRBV5-1; D remains ambiguous. Germline loops: CDR1 SGHRS, CDR2 YFSETQ. Trimming took off 5 bases at V and 8 bases at J, with 14 bases between the two ends. CDR3 size: 13 residues. CDR3 coding DNA: TGCGCCAGCAGGTTCAGTCCTGAGGATGAGCAGTTCTTC. It encodes CASRFSPEDEQFF.

The chain employs TRBV5-4 and TRBJ2-1, with 8 bases lining up with TRBD2. J was trimmed by 5 bases and V by 0 bases; bases with no gene match: 1. Germline CDR1 and CDR2: SGHNT and YYREEE (reference sequence). This CDR3 contains 14 residues. CDR3 nucleotide sequence: TGTGCCAGCAGCTTGGGAGCGGGAGACAATGAGCAGTTCTTC. Translation gives CASSLGAGDNEQFF.

This clone appeared a single time. The V gene is TRBV19, the J gene TRBJ2-1; TRBD1 agrees at 8 bases. Trimming at V came to 5 bases and at J to 10 bases, leaving 7 bases not matched to a gene. Germline assignment: CDR1 LNHDA and CDR2 SQIVND (reference sequence). The CDR3 length is 13 residues. The CDR3: CASSGQGAGEQFF. Written as DNA, the CDR3 is TGTGCCAGTAGTGGGCAGGGGGCAGGAGAGCAGTTCTTC.

The rearrangement links TRBV19 to TRBJ2-2; the match to TRBD1 covers 9 bases. Germline V gives CDR1 LNHDA, CDR2 SQIVND (reference sequence). With 6 bases clipped from V and 4 bases from J, the junction kept 3 bases outside the gene matches. The CDR3 sequence is 14 residues long. Here the CDR3 reads CASSVGQGTGELFF. CDR3 in DNA: TGTGCCAGTAGCGTGGGACAGGGCACCGGGGAGCTGTTTTTT. The full variable domain, with the rest looked up from reference TRBV19 and TRBJ2-2, is DGGITQSPKYLFRKEGQNVTLSCEQNLNHDAMYWYRQDPGQGLRLIYYSQIVNDFQKGDIAEGYSVSREKKESFPLTVTSAQKNPTAFYLCASSVGQGTGELFFGEGSRLTVL.

This sequence joins TRBV5-1 and TRBJ2-1; 12 bases map to TRBD2. The CDR3 extends over 18 amino acids. Unmatched junction bases numbered 7, after V lost 0 bases and J lost 3 bases. Looked up from germline, CDR1 is SGHRS and CDR2 is YFSETQ. CDR3: CASSLGPSGRALYNEQFF. As DNA, the CDR3 is TGCGCCAGCAGCTTGGGGCCTAGCGGGAGGGCCCTCTACAATGAGCAGTTCTTC.

The chain employs TRBV4-2 and TRBJ2-3, with 9 bases matching TRBD2. J lost 6 bases, V lost 1 base, and 14 bases had no gene match. Germline V gene lookup returns CDR1 LGHNA and CDR2 YNFKEQ. The CDR3 extends over 18 amino acids. The CDR3 here is CASSQVGMRGRALDTQYF. In DNA form, the CDR3 reads TGTGCCAGCAGCCAAGTAGGGATGCGCGGGAGGGCCCTCGATACGCAGTATTTT.

The chain combines TRBV7-2 with TRBJ1-1; D is possibly TRBD1 (6 bases). Per germline, CDR1 SGHTA and CDR2 FQGNSA. The CDR3 loop spans 12 amino acids. Trimming cost V 6 bases and J 5 bases, with 10 bases left between them. The chain's CDR3 is CASSEQGTEAFF. The DNA of the CDR3 is TGTGCCAGCAGTGAACAGGGTACTGAAGCTTTCTTT.

The chain is built from TRBV10-2 and TRBJ2-7, with TRBD2 as a possible D gene (6 bases). Trimming removed 2 bases from V and 1 base from J, with 12 bases in between. The CDR3 runs to 15 residues. The germline V gene has CDR1 WSHSY and CDR2 SAAADI. The CDR3 region is CASSETSLISYEQYF. The CDR3 DNA reads TGCGCCAGCAGTGAGACTAGCCTTATATCCTACGAGCAGTACTTC.

This chain connects TRBV4-1 to TRBJ2-5; TRBD1 aligns across 7 bases. The germline gives CDR1 MGHRA, CDR2 YSYEKL. The CDR3 loop spans 13 amino acids. The J segment lost 5 bases and the V segment lost 5 bases, leaving 5 bases of the junction unmatched. The DNA for the CDR3 is TGCGCCAGCAGCGAGGGGGCTGTGGAGACCCAGTACTTC. Encoded protein: CASSEGAVETQYF.

This clone was found a few times. This chain links TRBV19 with TRBJ2-7, with 8 bases identical to TRBD1. This CDR3 has 12 amino acids. Germline V gene sequence: CDR1 LNHDA, CDR2 SQIVND (reference sequence). The J segment lost 3 bases and the V segment lost 10 bases, leaving 5 bases of the junction unmatched. Here the CDR3 reads CATTGQGYEQYF. In DNA, the CDR3 is TGTGCCACCACAGGACAGGGCTACGAGCAGTACTTC.

For this clone: A read error may produce the germline difference seen at one junction end. The CDR3 region is CASTAGTSGFLNF. CDR3 in DNA: TGTGCCAGCACTGCCGGGACTAGCGGATTCCTGAACTTC. V usage is TRBV6-5 and J usage is TRBJ2-7; 11 nucleotides agree with TRBD2. Germline CDR1 and CDR2: MNHEY and SVGAGI. This CDR3 is 13 amino acids long.

The chain carries TRBV5-1 and TRBJ2-3; 10 positions agree with TRBD1. CDR1 is SGHRS, CDR2 YFSETQ, per germline. The V and J ends lost 3 bases and 12 bases, in that order; junction bases with no gene match: 10. The CDR3 loop spans 14 amino acids. CDR3 nucleotides: TGCGCCAGCAGCTCGTTGACAGGGGGCCTTGCACAGTATTTT. Its translation: CASSSLTGGLAQYF.

The chain employs TRBV5-1 and TRBJ2-7, with no clear D. Trimming removed 0 bases at V and 4 bases at J, with 8 bases between. This CDR3 is built from 13 residues. Germline-derived CDR1 and CDR2 are SGHRS and YFSETQ. Here the CDR3 reads CASSLVVEYEQYV. The CDR3 nucleotides read TGCGCCAGCAGCTTGGTGGTCGAATACGAGCAGTACGTC.

The V gene is TRBV28, the J gene TRBJ1-1; D is unresolved. The V end lost 2 bases, the J end lost 8 bases, and 6 bases lay between the germline ends. Germline assignment: CDR1 MDHEN and CDR2 SYDVKM. The CDR3 is made up of 11 amino acids. CDR3 region: CASSLEREAFF. The CDR3 bases are TGTGCCAGCAGTTTAGAACGGGAAGCTTTCTTT.

The chain links TRBV30 to TRBJ2-1, with 9 nucleotides matching TRBD2. V lost 2 bases, J lost 5 bases, and 10 bases stayed unmatched. The CDR3 extends over 16 amino acids. Germline loops: CDR1 GTSNPN, CDR2 SVGIG (reference sequence). The CDR3 loop reads CAWSHPGTSRHNEQFF. Here the CDR3 DNA reads TGTGCCTGGAGTCACCCCGGGACTAGCAGACACAATGAGCAGTTCTTC.

The chain joins TRBV5-8 to TRBJ1-5, with D unclear. Trimming removed 2 bases at V and 4 bases at J, with 10 bases between. The CDR3 runs to 14 residues. The germline V gene encodes CDR1 SGHTS and CDR2 YDEGEE. The CDR3 region is CASSLPGTNQPQHF. For the CDR3, the DNA is TGTGCCAGCAGCTTACCGGGTACGAATCAGCCCCAGCATTTT. The full variable domain, with the rest looked up from reference TRBV5-8 and TRBJ1-5, is EAGVTQSPTHLIKTRGQQATLRCSPISGHTSVYWYQQALGLGLQFLLWYDEGEERNRGNFPPRFSGRQFPNYSSELNVNALELEDSALYLCASSLPGTNQPQHFGDGTRLSIL.

The chain links TRBV5-1 to TRBJ1-1; D is unclear. The length of the CDR3 is 13 residues. Trimming stripped 2 bases from V and 5 bases from J, with 10 bases between. Germline V CDR1 and CDR2: SGHRS, YFSETQ. The CDR3 loop reads CASSFTEGTEAFF. The CDR3 DNA is TGCGCCAGCAGCTTTACGGAGGGAACTGAAGCTTTCTTT. The full variable domain, with the rest looked up from reference TRBV5-1 and TRBJ1-1, is KAGVTQTPRYLIKTRGQQVTLSCSPISGHRSVSWYQQTPGQGLQFLFEYFSETQRNKGNFPGRFSGRQFSNSRSEMNVSTLELGDSALYLCASSFTEGTEAFFGQGTRLTVV.